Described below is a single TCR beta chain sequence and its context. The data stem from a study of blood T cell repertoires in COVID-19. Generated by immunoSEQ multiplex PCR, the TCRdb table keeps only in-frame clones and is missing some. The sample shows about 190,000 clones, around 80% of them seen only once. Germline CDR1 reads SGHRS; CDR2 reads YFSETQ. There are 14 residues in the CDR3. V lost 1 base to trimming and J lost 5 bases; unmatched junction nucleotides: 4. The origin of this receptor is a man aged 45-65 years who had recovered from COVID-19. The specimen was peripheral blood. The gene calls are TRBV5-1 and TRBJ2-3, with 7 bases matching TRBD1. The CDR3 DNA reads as TGCGCCAGCAGCTTGACAGGGGACCGAGATACGCAGTATTTT. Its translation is CASSLTGDRDTQYF.